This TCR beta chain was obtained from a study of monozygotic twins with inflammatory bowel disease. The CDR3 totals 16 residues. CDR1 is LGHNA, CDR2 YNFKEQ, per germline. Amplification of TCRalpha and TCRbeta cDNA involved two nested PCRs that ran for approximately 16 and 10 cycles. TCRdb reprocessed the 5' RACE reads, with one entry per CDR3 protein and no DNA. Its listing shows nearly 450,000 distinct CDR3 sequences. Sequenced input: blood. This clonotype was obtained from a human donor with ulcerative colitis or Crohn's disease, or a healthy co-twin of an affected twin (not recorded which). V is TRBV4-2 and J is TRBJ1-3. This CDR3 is CASSQDESGTGNTIYF.